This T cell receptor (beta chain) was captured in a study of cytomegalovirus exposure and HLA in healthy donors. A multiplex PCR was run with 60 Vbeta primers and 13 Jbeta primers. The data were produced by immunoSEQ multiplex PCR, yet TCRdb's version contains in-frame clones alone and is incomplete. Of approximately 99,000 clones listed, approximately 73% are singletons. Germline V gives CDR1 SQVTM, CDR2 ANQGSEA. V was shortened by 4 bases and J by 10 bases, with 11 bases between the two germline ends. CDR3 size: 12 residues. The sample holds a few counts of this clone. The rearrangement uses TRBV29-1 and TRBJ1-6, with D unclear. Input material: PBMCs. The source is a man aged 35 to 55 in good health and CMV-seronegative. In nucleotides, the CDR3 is TGCAGCGTTGGCTGGGCAGGCTCACCCCTCCACTTT. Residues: CSVGWAGSPLHF.